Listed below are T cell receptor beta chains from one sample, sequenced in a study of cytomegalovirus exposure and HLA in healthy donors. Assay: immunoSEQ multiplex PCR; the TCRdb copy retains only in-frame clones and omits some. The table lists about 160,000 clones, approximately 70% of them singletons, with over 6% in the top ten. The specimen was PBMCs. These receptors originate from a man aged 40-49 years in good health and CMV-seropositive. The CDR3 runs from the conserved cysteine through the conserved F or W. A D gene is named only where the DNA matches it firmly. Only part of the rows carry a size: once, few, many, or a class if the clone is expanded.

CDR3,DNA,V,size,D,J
CASSQDPGNTEAFF,TGCGCCAGCAGCCAAGATCCCGGTAACACTGAAGCTTTCTTT,TRBV4-3,.,.,TRBJ1-1
CASGRGPQETQYF,TGCGCCAGCGGCCGGGGCCCCCAAGAGACCCAGTACTTC,TRBV4-1,.,.,TRBJ2-5
CASSLGRQSDTEAFF,TGTGCCAGCAGCCTAGGACGACAGTCGGACACTGAAGCTTTCTTT,TRBV7-2,.,.,TRBJ1-1
CASSLVDRVFYEQYF,TGTGCCAGCAGCTTAGTCGACAGGGTATTTTACGAGCAGTACTTC,TRBV7-2,.,TRBD1,TRBJ2-7
CSVGGGTYEQYF,TGCAGCGTTGGAGGGGGTACCTACGAGCAGTACTTC,TRBV29-1,.,.,TRBJ2-7
CASSLDTGVSDTQYF,TGCGCCAGCAGCTTAGATACAGGGGTATCAGATACGCAGTATTTT,TRBV5-1,.,TRBD1,TRBJ2-3
CASSSENTEAFF,TGTGCCAGCAGTTCAGAGAACACTGAAGCTTTCTTT,TRBV6-5,.,.,TRBJ1-1
CASSVVAGGTGIYGNTIYF,TGTGCCAGCAGCGTAGTAGCGGGGGGGACAGGGATCTATGGAAACACCATATATTTT,TRBV9,.,TRBD1,TRBJ1-3
CASSTGQGRGYGYTF,TGTGCCAGTAGTACGGGACAGGGGCGCGGCTATGGCTACACCTTC,TRBV19,.,TRBD1,TRBJ1-2
CASTEGPNTGELFF,TGTGCCAGCACCGAGGGTCCGAACACCGGGGAGCTGTTTTTT,TRBV6-1,.,.,TRBJ2-2
CAIGPGTVRGYTF,TGTGCCATAGGCCCCGGGACAGTGAGGGGCTACACCTTC,TRBV10-3,.,TRBD1,TRBJ1-2
CASTIPTGGYYNEQFF,TGTGCCAGCACCATCCCCACAGGGGGCTACTACAATGAGCAGTTCTTC,TRBV5-5,.,TRBD1,TRBJ2-1
CASRDRGWTEAFF,TGTGCCAGTAGGGACAGGGGGTGGACTGAAGCTTTCTTT,TRBV27,.,TRBD1,TRBJ1-1
CASSLEGGPLAEQYF,TGTGCCAGCAGCTTAGAAGGGGGACCCCTGGCCGAGCAGTACTTC,TRBV7-2,.,.,TRBJ2-7
CASSSGGRIGNQPQHF,TGTGCCAGCAGTTCAGGGGGGAGGATTGGCAATCAGCCCCAGCATTTT,TRBV6-6,.,TRBD1,TRBJ1-5
CASSPGGGSNSPLHF,TGTGCCAGCTCACCCGGCGGCGGTTCCAATTCACCCCTCCACTTT,TRBV18,.,.,TRBJ1-6
CASSLGAGVKQETQYF,TGTGCCAGCAGCTTGGGGGCAGGGGTGAAACAAGAGACCCAGTACTTC,TRBV5-6,few,.,TRBJ2-5
CASSLSLAYEQYF,TGCGCCAGCAGCTTGTCTCTAGCGTACGAGCAGTACTTC,TRBV5-1,.,.,TRBJ2-7
CASSPSMEGYTGELFF,TGTGCTAGCAGCCCATCTATGGAGGGATATACCGGGGAGCTGTTTTTT,TRBV7-7,few,.,TRBJ2-2
CASSRRTGGIGYGYTF,TGTGCCAGCAGCCGCAGGACAGGGGGCATAGGCTATGGCTACACCTTC,TRBV14,.,TRBD1,TRBJ1-2
CASSPQAKHWYGYTF,TGTGCCAGTAGTCCGCAGGCTAAGCATTGGTATGGCTACACCTTC,TRBV19,.,.,TRBJ1-2
CASSPPGGQETQYF,TGTGCCAGTAGTCCCCCAGGGGGGCAAGAGACCCAGTACTTC,TRBV19,.,.,TRBJ2-5
CASSTKQGENEKLFF,TGTGCCAGCAGCACCAAACAGGGGGAGAATGAAAAACTGTTTTTT,TRBV5-6,.,TRBD1,TRBJ1-4
CASSLYGLTSLGSNQPQHF,TGTGCCAGCAGTTTATACGGACTCACAAGTTTAGGGAGCAATCAGCCCCAGCATTTT,TRBV27,.,.,TRBJ1-5
CASSLAAGEGTEAFF,TGTGCCAGCAGCTTGGCGGCAGGGGAGGGCACTGAAGCTTTCTTT,TRBV5-5,.,.,TRBJ1-1
CASSLRQGMVGELFF,TGTGCCAGCAGCTTGCGACAGGGGATGGTCGGGGAGCTGTTTTTT,TRBV5-8,.,TRBD1,TRBJ2-2
CASSLMTAQQTQYF,TGCGCCAGCAGCCTGATGACAGCACAGCAGACCCAGTACTTC,TRBV4-1,.,.,TRBJ2-5
CASMPAGFSESPLHF,TGTGCCAGTATGCCTGCAGGGTTTAGTGAATCACCCCTCCACTTT,TRBV19,.,.,TRBJ1-6
CASSATGDYNEQFF,TGTGCCAGCAGCGCCACAGGGGACTACAATGAGCAGTTCTTC,TRBV2,.,TRBD1,TRBJ2-1
CASSEPRVEYYGYTF,TGCGCCAGCAGTGAGCCCCGGGTGGAATACTATGGCTACACCTTC,TRBV10-1,.,.,TRBJ1-2
CASSLGQGNDEQFF,TGCGCCAGCAGCTTGGGACAGGGGAACGATGAGCAGTTCTTC,TRBV5-1,once,TRBD1,TRBJ2-1
CASSIPLSDRGISPLHF,TGTGCCAGTAGTATCCCCCTCTCGGACAGGGGGATTTCACCCCTCCACTTT,TRBV19,.,TRBD1,TRBJ1-6
CASSDALARGYTF,TGTGCCAGCAGTGATGCGCTTGCCCGTGGCTACACCTTC,TRBV25-1,.,.,TRBJ1-2
CASQNLGVYTEAFF,TGTGCCAGCCAGAATCTAGGGGTGTACACTGAAGCTTTCTTT,TRBV6-1,.,.,TRBJ1-1
CASSWGGGPGIQNEQFF,TGCGCCAGCAGCTGGGGGGGTGGTCCGGGCATACAGAATGAGCAGTTCTTC,TRBV5-1,.,TRBD2,TRBJ2-1
CASSFGGSNTEAFF,TGTGCCAGCTCGTTTGGCGGGTCGAACACTGAAGCTTTCTTT,TRBV18,.,.,TRBJ1-1
CASSQGVFNEQFF,TGTGCCAGCAGCCAGGGGGTTTTCAATGAGCAGTTCTTC,TRBV7-2,.,TRBD1,TRBJ2-1
CASIGGNTEAFF,TGCGCCAGCATTGGAGGGAACACTGAAGCTTTCTTT,TRBV10-2,.,.,TRBJ1-1
CASRSSWAGGLAEQFF,TGTGCCAGCAGATCCTCCTGGGCGGGGGGGCTTGCTGAGCAGTTCTTC,TRBV6-6,.,TRBD2,TRBJ2-1
CASSLLAGGPETQYF,TGTGCCAGCAGCTTACTAGCGGGGGGGCCGGAGACCCAGTACTTC,TRBV7-2,.,TRBD2,TRBJ2-5
CASSSGTGQSPLHF,TGTGCCAGCAGCTCCGGGACAGGTCAATCACCCCTCCACTTT,TRBV11-3,.,TRBD1,TRBJ1-6
CASGAVQGYTF,TGTGCCAGCGGCGCGGTGCAAGGCTACACCTTC,TRBV9,.,.,TRBJ1-2
CASSRQGGQPQHF,TGTGCCAGCAGCAGACAGGGCGGGCAGCCCCAGCATTTT,TRBV11-2,.,TRBD1,TRBJ1-5
CASSQGKEGYGYTF,TGCGCCAGCAGCCAAGGGAAGGAGGGCTATGGCTACACCTTC,TRBV4-3,.,.,TRBJ1-2
CASSLSASGYNEQFF,TGTGCCAGCAGTTTAAGTGCTAGCGGCTACAATGAGCAGTTCTTC,TRBV27,.,TRBD2,TRBJ2-1
CASSFGTDPYEQYF,TGTGCCAGCAGTTTCGGGACAGACCCCTACGAGCAGTACTTC,TRBV27,.,TRBD1,TRBJ2-7
CASLWRGGLDEQFF,TGTGCCAGCCTTTGGCGGGGGGGCCTCGATGAGCAGTTCTTC,TRBV7-2,.,TRBD2,TRBJ2-1
CASSPNLAVYSGELFF,TGTGCCAGCAGTCCAAATCTAGCGGTGTACTCCGGGGAGCTGTTTTTT,TRBV6-4,.,TRBD2,TRBJ2-2
CASSFRGQGSGANVLTF,TGTGCCAGCAGTTTCCGGGGACAGGGCTCTGGGGCCAACGTCCTGACTTTC,TRBV27,.,TRBD1,TRBJ2-6
CASSLGRSNTGELFF,TGCGCCAGCAGCTTGGGTCGGAGCAACACCGGGGAGCTGTTTTTT,TRBV5-1,once,.,TRBJ2-2
CASSLDRAPYEQYF,TGTGCCAGCAGCTTAGACAGGGCCCCCTACGAGCAGTACTTC,TRBV11-1,.,.,TRBJ2-7
CASRLEGASGNTIYF,TGTGCCAGCAGGCTCGAAGGGGCCTCTGGAAACACCATATATTTT,TRBV2,few,.,TRBJ1-3
CASSRALYEQFF,TGCGCCAGCAGCCGCGCATTATATGAGCAGTTCTTC,TRBV4-3,.,.,TRBJ2-1
CSSSLDDLRVYYGYTF,TGTTCCAGCAGCTTAGACGACCTCAGGGTTTACTATGGCTACACCTTC,TRBV7-9,.,.,TRBJ1-2
CASSRGAGGSTDTQYF,TGTGCCAGCAGCCGAGGGGCGGGGGGGAGCACAGATACGCAGTATTTT,TRBV7-9,.,TRBD2,TRBJ2-3